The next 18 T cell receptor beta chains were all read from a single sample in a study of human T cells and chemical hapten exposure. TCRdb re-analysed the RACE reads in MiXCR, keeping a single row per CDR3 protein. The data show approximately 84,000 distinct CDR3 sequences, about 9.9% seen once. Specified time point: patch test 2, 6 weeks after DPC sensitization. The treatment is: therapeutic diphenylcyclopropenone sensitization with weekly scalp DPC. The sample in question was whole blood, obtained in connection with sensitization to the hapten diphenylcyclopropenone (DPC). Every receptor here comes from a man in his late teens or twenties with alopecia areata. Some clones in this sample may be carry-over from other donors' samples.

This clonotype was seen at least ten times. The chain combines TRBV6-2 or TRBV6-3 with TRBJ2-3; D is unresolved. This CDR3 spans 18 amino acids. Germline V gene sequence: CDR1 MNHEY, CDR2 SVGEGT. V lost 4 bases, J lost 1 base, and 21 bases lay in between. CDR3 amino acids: CASSLVFGAPDGTDTQYF. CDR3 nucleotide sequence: TGTGCCAGCAGTTTGGTCTTCGGTGCGCCGGATGGCACAGATACGCAGTATTTT.

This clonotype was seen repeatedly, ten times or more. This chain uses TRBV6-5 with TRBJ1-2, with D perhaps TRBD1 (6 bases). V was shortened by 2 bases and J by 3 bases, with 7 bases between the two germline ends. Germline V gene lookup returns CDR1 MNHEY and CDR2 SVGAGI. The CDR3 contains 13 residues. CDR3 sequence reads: CASSYRTDYGYTF. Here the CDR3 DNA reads TGTGCCAGCAGTTACAGGACAGACTATGGCTACACCTTC.

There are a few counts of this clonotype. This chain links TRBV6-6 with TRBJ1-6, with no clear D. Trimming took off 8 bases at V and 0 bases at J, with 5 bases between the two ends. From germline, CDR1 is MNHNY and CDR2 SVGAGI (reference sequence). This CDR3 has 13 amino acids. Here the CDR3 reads CASWSSYNSPLHF. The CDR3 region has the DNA TGTGCCAGCTGGAGCTCCTATAATTCACCCCTCCACTTT.

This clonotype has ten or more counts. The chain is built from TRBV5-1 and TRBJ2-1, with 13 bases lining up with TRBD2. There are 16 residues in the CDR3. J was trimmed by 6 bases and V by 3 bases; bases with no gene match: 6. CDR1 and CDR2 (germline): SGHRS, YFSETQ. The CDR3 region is CASSSGLAGAVNEQFF. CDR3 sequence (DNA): TGCGCCAGCAGCTCCGGACTAGCGGGGGCTGTCAATGAGCAGTTCTTC. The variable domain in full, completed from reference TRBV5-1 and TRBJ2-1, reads KAGVTQTPRYLIKTRGQQVTLSCSPISGHRSVSWYQQTPGQGLQFLFEYFSETQRNKGNFPGRFSGRQFSNSRSEMNVSTLELGDSALYLCASSSGLAGAVNEQFFGPGTRLTVL.

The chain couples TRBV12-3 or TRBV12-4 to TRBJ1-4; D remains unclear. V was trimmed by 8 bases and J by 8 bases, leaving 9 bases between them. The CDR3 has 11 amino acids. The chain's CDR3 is CASRLGEKLFF. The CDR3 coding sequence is TGTGCCAGCCGCCTAGGGGAAAAACTGTTTTTT.

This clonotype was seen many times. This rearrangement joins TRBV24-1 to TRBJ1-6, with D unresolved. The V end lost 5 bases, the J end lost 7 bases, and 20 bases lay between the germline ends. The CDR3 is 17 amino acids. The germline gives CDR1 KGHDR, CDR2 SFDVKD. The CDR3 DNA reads TGTGCCACCAGTGCCTCGGACGGCGTACTTGGGAATTCACCCCTCCACTTT. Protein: CATSASDGVLGNSPLHF.

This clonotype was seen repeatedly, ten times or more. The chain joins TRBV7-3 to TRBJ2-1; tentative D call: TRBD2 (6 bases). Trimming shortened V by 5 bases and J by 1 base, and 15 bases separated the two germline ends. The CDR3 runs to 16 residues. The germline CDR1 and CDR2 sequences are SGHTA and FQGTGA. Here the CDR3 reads CASSRSGTPSYNEQFF. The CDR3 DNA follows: TGTGCCAGCAGCCGCTCCGGGACTCCGTCCTACAATGAGCAGTTCTTC.

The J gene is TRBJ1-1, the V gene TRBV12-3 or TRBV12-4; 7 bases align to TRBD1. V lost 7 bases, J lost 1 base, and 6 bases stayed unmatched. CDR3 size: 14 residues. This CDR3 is CASNLRQGNTEAFF. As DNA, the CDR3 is TGTGCCAGCAACTTGCGACAGGGGAACACTGAAGCTTTCTTT.

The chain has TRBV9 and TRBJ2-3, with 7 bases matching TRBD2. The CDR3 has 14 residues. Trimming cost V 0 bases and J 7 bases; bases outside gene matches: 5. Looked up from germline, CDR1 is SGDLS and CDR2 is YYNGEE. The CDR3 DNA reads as TGTGCCAGCAGCGTAGATGGCGGGGGATATACGCAGTATTTT. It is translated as CASSVDGGGYTQYF. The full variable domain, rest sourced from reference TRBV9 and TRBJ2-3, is DSGVTQTPKHLITATGQRVTLRCSPRSGDLSVYWYQQSLDQGLQFLIQYYNGEERAKGNILERFSAQQFPDLHSELNLSSLELGDSALYFCASSVDGGGYTQYFGPGTRLTVL.

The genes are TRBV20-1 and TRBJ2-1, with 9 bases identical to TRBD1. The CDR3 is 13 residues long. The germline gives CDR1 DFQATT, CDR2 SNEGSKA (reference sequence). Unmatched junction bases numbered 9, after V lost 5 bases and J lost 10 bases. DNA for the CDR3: TGCAGTGCTGTCCGGACAGGGGTATTGGAGCAGTTCTTC. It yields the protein CSAVRTGVLEQFF.

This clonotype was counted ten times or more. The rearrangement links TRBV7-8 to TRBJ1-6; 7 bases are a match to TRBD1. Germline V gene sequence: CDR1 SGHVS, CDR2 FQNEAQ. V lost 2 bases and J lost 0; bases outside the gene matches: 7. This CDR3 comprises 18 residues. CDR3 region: CASSLRDSSSSYNSPLHF. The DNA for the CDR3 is TGTGCCAGCAGCTTAAGGGACAGCTCGAGCTCCTATAATTCACCCCTCCACTTT.

CDR3 bases: TGTGCCAGCAGTGACCGCAGGGGCTCGAACGAGCAGTACTTC. This encodes CASSDRRGSNEQYF. The chain recombines TRBV6-2 or TRBV6-3 with TRBJ2-7; TRBD1 might be the D (6 bases). The germline V gene has CDR1 MNHEY and CDR2 SVGEGT. V lost 5 bases to trimming and J lost 5 bases, with 16 bases between them. The CDR3 length is 14 residues.

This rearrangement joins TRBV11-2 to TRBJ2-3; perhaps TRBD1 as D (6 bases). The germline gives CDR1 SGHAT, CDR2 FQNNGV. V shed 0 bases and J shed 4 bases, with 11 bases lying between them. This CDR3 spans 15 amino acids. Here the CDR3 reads CASSLELQGADTQYF. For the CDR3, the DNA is TGTGCCAGCAGCTTAGAACTACAGGGTGCAGATACGCAGTATTTT.

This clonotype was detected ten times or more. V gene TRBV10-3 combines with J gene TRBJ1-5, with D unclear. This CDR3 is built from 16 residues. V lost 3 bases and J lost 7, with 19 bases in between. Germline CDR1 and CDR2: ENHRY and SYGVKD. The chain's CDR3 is CAISEFLGRSGQPQHF. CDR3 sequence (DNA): TGTGCCATCAGTGAATTTCTCGGACGGAGCGGGCAGCCCCAGCATTTT.

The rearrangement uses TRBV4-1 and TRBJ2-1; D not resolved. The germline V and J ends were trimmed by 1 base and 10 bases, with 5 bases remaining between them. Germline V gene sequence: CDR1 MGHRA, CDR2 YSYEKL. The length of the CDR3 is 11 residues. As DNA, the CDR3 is TGCGCCAGCAGCCAAGTCCGAGAGCAGTTCTTC. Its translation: CASSQVREQFF.

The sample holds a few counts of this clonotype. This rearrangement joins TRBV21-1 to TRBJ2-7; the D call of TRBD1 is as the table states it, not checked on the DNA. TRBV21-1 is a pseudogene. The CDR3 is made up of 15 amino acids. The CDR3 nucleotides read TGTGCCAGCAGCGGCGGGACAGGGGTGGGGTACGAGCAGTACTTC. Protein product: CASSGGTGVGYEQYF.

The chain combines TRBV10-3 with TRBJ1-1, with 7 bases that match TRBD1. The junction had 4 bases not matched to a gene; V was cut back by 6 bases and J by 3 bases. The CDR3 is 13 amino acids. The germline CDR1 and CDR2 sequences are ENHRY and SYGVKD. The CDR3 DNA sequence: TGTGCCATCAGCACAGGGGCTGACACTGAAGCTTTCTTT. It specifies CAISTGADTEAFF.

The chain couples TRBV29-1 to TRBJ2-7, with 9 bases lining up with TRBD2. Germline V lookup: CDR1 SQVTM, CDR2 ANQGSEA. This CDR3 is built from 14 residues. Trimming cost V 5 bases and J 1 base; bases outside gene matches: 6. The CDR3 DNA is TGCAGCGTTAGTTCGACTAGCGGTTCCTACGAGCAGTACTTC. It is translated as CSVSSTSGSYEQYF.